This TCR beta chain was retrieved from a study of T cell changes during pregnancy in multiple sclerosis. Sequencing was performed with immunoSEQ multiplex PCR; in TCRdb, only in-frame clones are kept and a portion is missing. In the table there are about 48,000 clones, around 94% of which are singletons. This receptor was identified in a female donor with multiple sclerosis, enrolled in a pregnancy study. The sample consisted of CD4+ T cells from peripheral blood mononuclear cells, taken in the first trimester of pregnancy.

The CDR3 DNA is TGTGCCAGCAGCGGCGGAGGGAACACTGAAGCTTTCTTT. Translating gives CASSGGGNTEAFF. This chain connects TRBV5-6 to TRBJ1-1, with D hard to call. Trimming took 4 bases from V and 1 from J, leaving 8 bases between them. There are 13 residues in the CDR3. Germline V gene lookup returns CDR1 SGHDT and CDR2 YYEEEE.